What follows is one TCR beta chain and its context. Its antigen is unidentified. The CDR3 is 16 amino acids. Per the germline V gene, CDR1 is MGHDK and CDR2 is SYGVNS. V lost 1 base, J lost 7 bases, and 9 bases stayed unmatched. Profiling relied on immunoSEQ multiplex PCR, and the TCRdb table lists in-frame clones only, not all of them. The sample lists roughly 300,000 clones; 88% were seen once. This record belongs to a study of Ad26.COV2.S vaccination and SARS-CoV-2 variants. Across the study: Ad26.COV2.S given intramuscularly, once or twice 56 days apart.

Findings and caveats of the study: The analyses of TCR breadth and depth may have understated the size of total T cell responses. Marked by substantial breadth, spike-specific CD8+ and CD4+ T cell responses were reportedly seen after vaccination.

Treatment: 15 to 20 received Ad26.COV2.S at low or high dose, single or two shots; 5 received placebo; per-sample allocation not given. Specimens were obtained on day 63 following the first vaccine or placebo injection. The chain employs TRBV25-1 and TRBJ2-1, with 8 bases aligning to TRBD2. This specimen consisted of peripheral blood, obtained in a trial of Ad26.COV2.S vaccine versus placebo. This clonotype was sampled from a person aged 18-65 years who received the Ad26.COV2.S COVID-19 vaccine or a placebo. The CDR3 bases are TGTGCCAGCAGTGAATTGATTTGGCGGGGGGCAAATGAGCAGTTCTTC. The encoded protein is CASSELIWRGANEQFF.